The clone carrying this TCR beta chain was observed at least ten times. V was pared by 3 bases and J by 0 bases, with 12 bases between. This CDR3 has 15 amino acids. Looked up from germline, CDR1 is SGHAT and CDR2 is FQDESV (reference sequence). Per the authors' pipeline: Between-group CDR3 differences, defined by clinicopathological status, yielded a distant-metastasis classifier for papillary thyroid cancer. With MiXCR, TCRdb called clones anew from the PCR reads. The V and J calls and clone size are TCRdb's, not the authors'. Among about 19,000 clones listed, 16% were seen once. No treatment of any kind had been given to any patient before thyroid surgery. This specimen comes from a study of metastatic and nonmetastatic thyroid tumors.

This clonotype was sampled from a male donor with papillary thyroid cancer or a benign thyroid nodule (not recorded which). Some clones in this sample may be carry-over from other donors' samples. The genes are TRBV11-1 and TRBJ2-7, with a possible D match to TRBD1 (5 bases). What was sequenced was blood. The CDR3 DNA reads TGTGCCAGCAGCTTTCAGGGTGGAAACTCCTACGAGCAGTACTTC. Its protein is CASSFQGGNSYEQYF.